The 25 T cell receptor beta chains presented below share a single source sample, sequenced in a study of T-cell reconstitution after alpha-beta-depleted transplantation in children (TCRdb year 2016). The sample's treatment or condition label, in plain terms: allogeneic hematopoietic cell transplantation with graft depleted of TCRalphabeta T cells and CD19 B cells. The method was PCR. This sample was sequenced with an Illumina HiSeq 2500. To normalize quantification of the TCRbeta repertoire, the TCR libraries were built with molecular barcoding that relied on unique molecular identifiers. Using fastp at Q25 and MiXCR, TCRdb reprocessed the public reads and kept productive beta chains. Every entry covers one CDR3 protein and lists the most common genes and DNA from its rows. This sample holds around 700,000 distinct CDR3 sequences; less than 15% were observed only once. Of the sample, 0.79% is held by the ten largest clones.

The sample in question was PBMCs, obtained before TCRalphabeta/CD19-depleted stem cell transplant. The origin of the receptors is a girl aged 2 to 9 with congenital amegakaryocytic thrombocytopenia, due to receive a stem cell transplant.

The V call is TRBV21-1, the J call TRBJ2-3; no check of the table's D call, TRBD2, against the DNA was made. TRBV21-1 is given as a pseudogene. This CDR3 has 15 residues. In DNA, the CDR3 is TGTGCCAGCAGCAGGGGAGCTGGATTCACAGATACGCAGTATTTT. This encodes CASSRGAGFTDTQYF.

This chain links TRBV12-3 or TRBV12-4 with TRBJ2-7; no clear D. Trimming pared 5 bases from V and 6 bases from J, leaving 14 bases between. CDR3 length equals 13 residues. The CDR3 loop is CASSPSGTGEQYF. In DNA, the CDR3 is TGTGCCAGCAGTCCTTCCGGAACGGGCGAGCAGTACTTC.

The J gene is TRBJ2-5, the V gene TRBV5-1; the match to TRBD2 covers 9 bases. This CDR3 comprises 19 residues. CDR1 is SGHRS, CDR2 YFSETQ, per germline. J gave up 2 bases and V 4 bases, and 18 bases lay outside the gene matches. Here the CDR3 reads CASSQIKVASGIPQETQYF. The CDR3 DNA sequence: TGCGCCAGCAGCCAGATTAAAGTGGCTAGCGGGATTCCTCAAGAGACCCAGTACTTC. The full variable domain, its missing parts supplied by reference TRBV5-1 and TRBJ2-5, is KAGVTQTPRYLIKTRGQQVTLSCSPISGHRSVSWYQQTPGQGLQFLFEYFSETQRNKGNFPGRFSGRQFSNSRSEMNVSTLELGDSALYLCASSQIKVASGIPQETQYFGPGTRLLVL.

This clonotype was seen ten or more times. The chain combines TRBV5-6 with TRBJ1-1; tentative D call: TRBD1 (6 bases). V lost 6 bases to trimming and J lost 11 bases, with 23 bases between them. Per germline, CDR1 SGHDT and CDR2 YYEEEE. The CDR3 extends over 14 amino acids. The CDR3 protein is CASNREIGQYEAFF. The CDR3, as DNA: TGTGCCAGCAACCGGGAGATAGGACAGTATGAGGCTTTCTTT. The variable domain in full, completed from reference TRBV5-6 and TRBJ1-1, reads DAGVTQSPTHLIKTRGQQVTLRCSPKSGHDTVSWYQQALGQGPQFIFQYYEEEERQRGNFPDRFSGHQFPNYSSELNVNALLLGDSALYLCASNREIGQYEAFFGQGTRLTVV.

The chain is built from TRBV14 and TRBJ2-1; D may be TRBD2 (5 bases). There are 15 residues in the CDR3. The V and J ends lost 1 base and 8 bases respectively, with 15 bases between them. Germline assignment: CDR1 SGHDN and CDR2 FVKESK. The CDR3 spells CASSQGRGSGYEQFF. Here the CDR3 DNA reads TGTGCCAGCAGCCAAGGACGGGGATCCGGCTATGAGCAGTTCTTC.

This clonotype was seen many times. The gene calls are TRBV20-1 and TRBJ2-1; 9 nucleotides line up with TRBD1. Germline trimming cut 6 bases from V and 8 bases from J; bases unmatched to any gene: 8. CDR3 size: 13 residues. Germline V gene lookup returns CDR1 DFQATT and CDR2 SNEGSKA (reference sequence). The chain's CDR3 is CSAPGQGGHEQFF. The CDR3 region has the DNA TGCAGTGCCCCGGGACAGGGAGGACATGAGCAGTTCTTC.

This clonotype was found a few times. The chain recombines TRBV20-1 with TRBJ2-1; D may be TRBD1 or TRBD2 (5 bases each). The V end was cut by 6 bases, the J end by 3 bases, with 12 bases between. The V gene's germline CDR1 is DFQATT and CDR2 SNEGSKA (reference sequence). The CDR3 consists of 13 residues. Here the CDR3 reads CSARGRLYNEQFF. The CDR3 DNA reads as TGCAGTGCCCGGGGACGGCTCTACAATGAGCAGTTCTTC.

Comments on this clonotype: A read error is possible here, since a much larger clone lies one base away. The V call is TRBV5-1, the J call TRBJ2-3; D is ambiguous. CDR1 and CDR2 from the germline V gene are SGHRS and YFSETQ. The CDR3 spans 13 residues. CDR3 sequence: CTSSFSSPDTQYF. Here the CDR3 DNA reads TGCACCAGCAGCTTTAGTAGCCCAGATACGCAGTATTTT.

The chain has TRBV30 and TRBJ1-1; D perhaps matches TRBD1 (6 bases). CDR1 GTSNPN and CDR2 SVGIG come from the germline V gene (reference sequence). The CDR3 totals 13 residues. Trimming left V 0 bases short and J 11 bases short, with 16 bases between. The CDR3 region is CAWSVQNTGSAFF. The CDR3 DNA is TGTGCCTGGAGTGTTCAAAATACAGGGAGCGCTTTCTTT.

The chain employs TRBV7-8 and TRBJ2-7, with 10 nucleotides matching TRBD2. Germline loops: CDR1 SGHVS, CDR2 FQNEAQ. Unmatched junction bases numbered 7, after V lost 1 base and J lost 4 bases. This CDR3 is 16 amino acids long. In DNA form, the CDR3 reads TGTGCCAGCAGCTTAGGCGCTAGCGGGAGCAGGTACGAGCAGTACTTC. This codes for CASSLGASGSRYEQYF.

Only a few counts were recorded for this clonotype. V usage is TRBV12-3 or TRBV12-4 and J usage is TRBJ2-7; tentative D call: TRBD1 (6 bases). V lost 5 bases to trimming and J lost 6 bases, with 11 bases between them. This CDR3 is built from 12 residues. Here the CDR3 DNA reads TGTGCCAGCAGTCAAACAGGGCTCGAGCAGTACTTC. As protein: CASSQTGLEQYF.

This clonotype was counted only a few times. The chain combines TRBV29-1 with TRBJ2-7; D possibly corresponds to TRBD1 (5 bases). Trimming cost V 5 bases and J 7 bases, with 15 bases left between them. Germline V lookup: CDR1 SQVTM, CDR2 ANQGSEA. The length of the CDR3 is 12 residues. Here the CDR3 reads CSVLGQPHEQYF. In DNA, the CDR3 is TGCAGCGTTTTGGGGCAGCCCCATGAGCAGTACTTC.

Ten or more counts support this clonotype. The chain employs TRBV15 and TRBJ2-1, with no clear D. V lost 0 bases and J lost 9, with 15 bases in between. Per the germline V gene, CDR1 is LNHNV and CDR2 is YYDKDF (reference sequence). The CDR3 has 15 amino acids. This CDR3 reads CATSRDYAQAVEQFF. CDR3 coding DNA: TGTGCCACCAGCAGAGATTACGCGCAGGCAGTTGAGCAGTTCTTC.

This clonotype was observed many times. This chain connects TRBV12-3 or TRBV12-4 to TRBJ2-5, with D possibly being TRBD1 or TRBD2 (5 bases each). V was trimmed by 8 bases and J by 1 base, leaving 14 bases between them. This CDR3 contains 14 residues. In DNA, the CDR3 is TGTGCCAGCTCCTATACCGGGACCCAAGAGACCCAGTACTTC. Its protein product is CASSYTGTQETQYF.

The chain employs TRBV20-1 and TRBJ1-2; 7 bases agree with TRBD1. With 5 bases clipped from V and 5 bases from J, the junction kept 11 bases outside the gene matches. Germline CDR1 and CDR2: DFQATT and SNEGSKA (reference sequence). This CDR3 is 14 amino acids long. CDR3 DNA sequence: TGCAGTGCTCGAGTACAGGGGCGGCTATATGGCTACACCTTC. It translates to CSARVQGRLYGYTF.

This clonotype showed up many times. The chain couples TRBV20-1 to TRBJ2-7; tentatively, D is TRBD1 or TRBD2 (5 bases each). This CDR3 comprises 12 residues. Trimming left V 4 bases short and J 2 bases short, with 9 bases between. Germline lookup yields CDR1 DFQATT and CDR2 SNEGSKA (reference sequence). The DNA of the CDR3 is TGCAGTGCTAAAACGGGGCCCTACGAGCAGTACTTC. Translating gives CSAKTGPYEQYF.

This clonotype has more than one count but fewer than ten. V is TRBV7-2 and J is TRBJ2-3; either TRBD1 or TRBD2 may fit D (5 bases each). Germline-derived CDR1 and CDR2 are SGHTA and FQGNSA. The CDR3 loop spans 13 amino acids. V dropped 1 base and J dropped 6 bases, with 8 bases sitting between them. The CDR3 DNA reads as TGTGCCAGCAGCTTAGGGTGGGGGGATACGCAGTATTTT. The encoded protein is CASSLGWGDTQYF.

In DNA form, the CDR3 reads TGTGCCAGCAGCCGCGACCTGAACGGGGAGCTGTTTTTT. It translates to CASSRDLNGELFF. This sequence joins TRBV5-5 and TRBJ2-2; D remains unclear. Germline V lookup: CDR1 SGHKS, CDR2 YYEKEE (reference sequence). The CDR3 is 13 residues long. V dropped 4 bases and J dropped 7 bases, with 11 bases sitting between them.

This clonotype has at least ten counts. The V call is TRBV4-1, the J call TRBJ2-7, with a possible D match to TRBD1 (7 bases). The CDR3 length is 15 residues. Per the germline V gene, CDR1 is MGHRA and CDR2 is YSYEKL. The V gene lost 5 bases and the J gene lost 3 bases, with 17 bases spanning the gap. The DNA of the CDR3 is TGCGCCAGCAGCATCAGGGGGGCAGGGAACTACGAGCAGTACTTC. This encodes CASSIRGAGNYEQYF.

This clonotype came up a few times. The chain combines TRBV5-1 with TRBJ1-1, with TRBD1 matching 7 bases. CDR3 length equals 16 residues. Trimming took 3 bases from V and 0 from J; bases not matched to a gene: 8. Germline loops: CDR1 SGHRS, CDR2 YFSETQ. CDR3 amino acids: CASSSRGPGVNTEAFF. CDR3 coding DNA: TGCGCCAGCAGCTCTAGGGGGCCGGGGGTGAACACTGAAGCTTTCTTT.

This chain uses TRBV7-6 with TRBJ2-7, with 7 nucleotides matching TRBD2. CDR1 is SGHVS, CDR2 FNYEAQ, per germline. V shed 1 base, J shed 4 bases, and the junction held 7 bases outside the gene matches. CDR3 length: 15 residues. CDR3 in DNA: TGTGCCAGCAGCTTAGGACCTACTAGCGATTACGAGCAGTACTTC. Translating gives CASSLGPTSDYEQYF.

Remarks on this clonotype: This may stem from a read error, because a much larger clone lies one nucleotide away. This rearrangement joins TRBV5-1 to TRBJ2-3, with 7 positions matching TRBD1. The CDR3 spans 14 residues. Looked up from germline, CDR1 is SGHRS and CDR2 is YFSETQ. The CDR3, as DNA: TGCGCCAGCAACACAGGGGTCATGGCAGATACGCATTATTTT. It specifies CASNTGVMADTHYF.

This chain links TRBV7-9 with TRBJ1-2; no clear D. This CDR3 has 12 residues. Germline-derived CDR1 and CDR2 are SEHNR and FQNEAQ (reference sequence). Trimming cost V 3 bases and J 8 bases, with 10 bases left between them. Written as DNA, the CDR3 is TGTGCCAGCAGCTTTGGGATCGGAGGCTACACCTTC. Protein product: CASSFGIGGYTF.

This clonotype was counted between two and nine times. The V gene is TRBV20-1, the J gene TRBJ2-2, with a tentative D call TRBD1 (8 bases). Looked up from germline, CDR1 is DFQATT and CDR2 is SNEGSKA (reference sequence). The CDR3 contains 17 residues. V lost 4 bases and J 3 bases, leaving 21 bases between the germline ends. The CDR3 reads CSAKGTGQRGDTGELFF. The CDR3 DNA sequence: TGCAGTGCTAAGGGGACAGGACAACGGGGGGACACCGGGGAGCTGTTTTTT.

This clonotype was observed at least ten times. The V and J genes are TRBV5-1 and TRBJ1-5; TRBD1 might be the D (6 bases). Germline V gene sequence: CDR1 SGHRS, CDR2 YFSETQ. Trimming took off 5 bases at V and 0 bases at J, with 12 bases between the two ends. The CDR3 consists of 15 residues. The CDR3 DNA reads as TGCGCCAGCAGACAGGGTGCACATAGCAATCAGCCCCAGCATTTT. It encodes CASRQGAHSNQPQHF.